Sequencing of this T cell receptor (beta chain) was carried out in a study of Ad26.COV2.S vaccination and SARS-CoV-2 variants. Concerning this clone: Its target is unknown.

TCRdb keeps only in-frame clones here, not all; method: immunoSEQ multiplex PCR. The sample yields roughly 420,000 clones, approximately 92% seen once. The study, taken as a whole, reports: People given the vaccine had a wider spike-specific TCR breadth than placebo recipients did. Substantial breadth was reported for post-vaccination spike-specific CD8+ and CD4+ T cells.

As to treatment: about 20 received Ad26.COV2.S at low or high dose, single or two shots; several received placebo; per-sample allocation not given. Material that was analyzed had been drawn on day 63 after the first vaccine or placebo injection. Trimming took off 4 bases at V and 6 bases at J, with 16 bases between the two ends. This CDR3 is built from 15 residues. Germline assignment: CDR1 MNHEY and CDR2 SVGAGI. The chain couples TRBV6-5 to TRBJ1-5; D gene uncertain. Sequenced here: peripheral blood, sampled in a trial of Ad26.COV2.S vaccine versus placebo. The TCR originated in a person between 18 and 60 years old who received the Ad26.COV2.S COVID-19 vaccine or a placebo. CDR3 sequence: CASSSSPFKIQPQHF. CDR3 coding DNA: TGTGCCAGCAGTTCCAGTCCCTTTAAGATTCAGCCCCAGCATTTT.